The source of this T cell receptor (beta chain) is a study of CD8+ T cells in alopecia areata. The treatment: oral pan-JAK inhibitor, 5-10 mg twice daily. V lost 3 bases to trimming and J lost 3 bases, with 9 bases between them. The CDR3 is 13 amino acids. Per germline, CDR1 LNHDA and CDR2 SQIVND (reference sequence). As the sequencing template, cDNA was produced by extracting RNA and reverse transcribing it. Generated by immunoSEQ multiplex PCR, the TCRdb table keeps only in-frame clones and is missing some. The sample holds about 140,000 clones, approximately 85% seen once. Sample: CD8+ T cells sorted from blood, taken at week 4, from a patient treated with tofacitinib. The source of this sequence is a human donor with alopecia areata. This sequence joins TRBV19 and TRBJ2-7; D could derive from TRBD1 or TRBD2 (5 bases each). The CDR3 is CASSMTDYYEQYF. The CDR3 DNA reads TGTGCCAGTAGTATGACAGACTACTACGAGCAGTACTTC.